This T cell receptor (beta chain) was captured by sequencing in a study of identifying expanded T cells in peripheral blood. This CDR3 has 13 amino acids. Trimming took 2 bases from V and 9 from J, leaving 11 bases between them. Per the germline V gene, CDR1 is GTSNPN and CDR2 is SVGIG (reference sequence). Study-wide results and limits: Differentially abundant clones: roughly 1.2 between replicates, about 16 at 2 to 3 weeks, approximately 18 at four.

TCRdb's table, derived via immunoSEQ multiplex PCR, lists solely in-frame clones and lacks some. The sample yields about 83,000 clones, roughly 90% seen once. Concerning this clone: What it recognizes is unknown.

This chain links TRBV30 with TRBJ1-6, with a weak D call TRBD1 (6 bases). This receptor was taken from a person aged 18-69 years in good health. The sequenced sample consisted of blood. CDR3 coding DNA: TGTGCCTGGAGTAACAGGGTGGGTTCACCCCTCCACTTT. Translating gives CAWSNRVGSPLHF.